The 26 T cell receptor beta chains below come from one sample, sequenced in a study of blood T cell repertoires in COVID-19 (dated by TCRdb to the early 2020s). Libraries were constructed by the immunoSEQ multiplex PCR assay. TCRdb re-hosts the immuneACCESS table, in-frame sequences only. Its copies lack some clones; in the studies checked, an unresolved V gene accounts for under half of them, and the cause for the rest is not known. The sample records 300,000 to 400,000 clones, 89% of which are singletons. Around 4.8% of the sample comes from the top ten. Sequenced material: PBMCs or T cells enriched from blood (not recorded which). These receptors were taken from a man aged 60-69 years who had recovered from COVID-19.

Notes on this clone: Other DNA variants within this sample encode the same CDR3. The chain has TRBV5-1 and TRBJ2-3; TRBD2 might be the D (5 bases). Trimming removed 2 bases from V and 3 bases from J, with 7 bases in between. Germline V lookup: CDR1 SGHRS, CDR2 YFSETQ. The CDR3 extends over 13 amino acids. The CDR3 protein is CASSFEGTDTQYF. Here the CDR3 DNA reads TGCGCCAGCAGCTTCGAGGGTACAGATACGCAGTATTTT.

The chain has TRBV15 and TRBJ2-2, with TRBD2 as a possible D gene (6 bases). V dropped 1 base and J dropped 6 bases, with 6 bases sitting between them. Germline V CDR1 and CDR2: LNHNV, YYDKDF (reference sequence). This CDR3 is 13 amino acids long. The CDR3 region is CATSRGGAGELFF. In DNA form, the CDR3 reads TGTGCCACCAGCAGAGGGGGGGCCGGGGAGCTGTTTTTT.

The rearrangement joins TRBV7-2 to TRBJ1-1; D remains ambiguous. V was clipped by 4 bases and J by 4 bases, with 10 bases between them. Germline V lookup: CDR1 SGHTA, CDR2 FQGNSA. The CDR3 sequence is 13 residues long. CDR3 in amino acids: CASSYHEGTEAFF. The CDR3 bases are TGTGCCAGCAGCTACCACGAGGGCACTGAAGCTTTCTTT. Full variable domain (remainder filled in from reference TRBV7-2 and TRBJ1-1): GAGVSQSPSNKVTEKGKDVELRCDPISGHTALYWYRQSLGQGLEFLIYFQGNSAPDKSGLPSDRFSAERTGGSVSTLTIQRTQQEDSAVYLCASSYHEGTEAFFGQGTRLTVV.

The chain links TRBV28 to TRBJ1-2, with D perhaps matching TRBD1 (6 bases). There are 13 residues in the CDR3. Trimming left V 6 bases short and J 8 bases short, with 16 bases between. Germline V gene lookup returns CDR1 MDHEN and CDR2 SYDVKM. The CDR3 region has the DNA TGTGCCAGCAGGCCTACAGGGACACAAGGCTACACCTTC. This sequence encodes CASRPTGTQGYTF.

The chain has TRBV5-4 and TRBJ2-1; possibly TRBD2 for D (6 bases). This CDR3 region has 15 residues. Trimming stripped 0 bases from V and 4 bases from J, with 11 bases between. CDR1 and CDR2 (germline): SGHNT, YYREEE (reference sequence). The CDR3 loop is CASSLAGTGYNEQFF. CDR3 coding DNA: TGTGCCAGCAGCTTGGCCGGGACTGGGTACAATGAGCAGTTCTTC.

V usage is TRBV7-2 and J usage is TRBJ2-7; D remains ambiguous. V was clipped by 1 base and J by 1 base, with 8 bases between them. Germline values: CDR1 SGHTA, CDR2 FQGNSA. There are 14 residues in the CDR3. CDR3 bases: TGTGCCAGCAGCTTAGTGGAGAGGTCCTACGAGCAGTACTTC. This gives the protein CASSLVERSYEQYF.

The CDR3 nucleotides read TGTGCCAGCAGCCCAAGGGGGACCGAAAACACCATATATTTT. Translated, it gives CASSPRGTENTIYF. The chain recombines TRBV11-1 with TRBJ1-3; D might be TRBD1 (6 bases). The CDR3 has 14 residues. Trimming took 5 bases from V and 6 from J, leaving 14 bases between them. Germline CDR1 and CDR2: SGHAT and FQDESV (reference sequence). The variable domain in full, completed from reference TRBV11-1 and TRBJ1-3, reads EAEVAQSPRYKITEKSQAVAFWCDPISGHATLYWYRQILGQGPELLVQFQDESVVDDSQLPKDRFSAERLKGVDSTLKIQPAELGDSAMYLCASSPRGTENTIYFGEGSWLTVV.

The chain joins TRBV5-4 to TRBJ2-3; 10 bases agree with TRBD2. The CDR3 totals 17 residues. The V gene end was trimmed by 4 bases and the J gene end by 6 bases; junction bases not matched to a gene: 14. The germline gives CDR1 SGHNT, CDR2 YYREEE (reference sequence). The CDR3 nucleotides are TGTGCCAGCAGCCGAGTGCTAGCGGGAGTGGGGAGTGATACGCAGTATTTT. Encoded protein: CASSRVLAGVGSDTQYF.

The chain combines TRBV18 with TRBJ2-1; TRBD2 matches at 9 bases. The V and J ends lost 3 bases and 9 bases, in that order; junction bases with no gene match: 12. Germline V gene lookup returns CDR1 KGHSH and CDR2 LQKENI. There are 16 residues in the CDR3. The DNA for the CDR3 is TGTGCCAGCTCACCGGGAATCGGCGGGAGGGGCCTTGAGCAGTTCTTC. It yields the protein CASSPGIGGRGLEQFF.

DNA for the CDR3: TGTGCCAGCGATCGACAGGGAGCCTACAATGAGCAGTTCTTC. Translation: CASDRQGAYNEQFF. The chain recombines TRBV6-5 with TRBJ2-1; 7 bases agree with TRBD1. Trimming removed 8 bases from V and 2 bases from J; junction bases left unmatched: 6. Germline V gene sequence: CDR1 MNHEY, CDR2 SVGAGI. The CDR3 has 14 amino acids.

J is TRBJ1-4 and V is TRBV5-5; D is undetermined. The germline gives CDR1 SGHKS, CDR2 YYEKEE (reference sequence). The CDR3 extends over 16 amino acids. V dropped 0 bases and J dropped 0 bases, with 9 bases sitting between them. DNA of the CDR3: TGTGCCAGCAGCTTGGTACCGAGCTCAACTAATGAAAAACTGTTTTTT. It yields the protein CASSLVPSSTNEKLFF.

This chain joins TRBV19 and TRBJ2-5; 7 bases are shared with TRBD2. The CDR3 has 15 amino acids. Germline loops: CDR1 LNHDA, CDR2 SQIVND (reference sequence). V lost 6 bases, J lost 1 base, and 8 bases stayed unmatched. The CDR3 DNA is TGTGCCAGTAGGGCCTATGGGGGGGTCCAAGAGACCCAGTACTTC. Residues: CASRAYGGVQETQYF. Full variable domain (missing parts from reference TRBV19 and TRBJ2-5): DGGITQSPKYLFRKEGQNVTLSCEQNLNHDAMYWYRQDPGQGLRLIYYSQIVNDFQKGDIAEGYSVSREKKESFPLTVTSAQKNPTAFYLCASRAYGGVQETQYFGPGTRLLVL.

The chain joins TRBV1 to TRBJ1-5; the D call in the table, TRBD1, was not verified against the DNA. TRBV1 is reported as a pseudogene. CDR3 length: 20 residues. CDR3 bases: TGCACCAGCAGCCAAGATCAATTTAACAGGGGCAACCTTAGCAATCAGCCCCAGCATTTT. Protein sequence: CTSSQDQFNRGNLSNQPQHF.

The chain carries TRBV28 and TRBJ2-3; D gene ambiguous. Germline assignment: CDR1 MDHEN and CDR2 SYDVKM. Trimming cost V 5 bases and J 2 bases, with 11 bases left between them. The CDR3 sequence is 14 residues long. The CDR3 is CASSRSPLTDTQYF. CDR3 nucleotide sequence: TGTGCCAGCAGTCGTTCCCCTCTCACAGATACGCAGTATTTT. Combining the CDR3 with reference TRBV28 and TRBJ2-3 gives the whole variable domain DVKVTQSSRYLVKRTGEKVFLECVQDMDHENMFWYRQDPGLGLRLIYFSYDVKMKEKGDIPEGYSVSREKKERFSLILESASTNQTSMYLCASSRSPLTDTQYFGPGTRLTVL.

The V call is TRBV7-8, the J call TRBJ2-2, with D possibly TRBD2 on 5 matching bases. Trimming left V 2 bases short and J 7 bases short, with 5 bases between. This CDR3 is built from 12 residues. CDR1 and CDR2 from the germline V gene are SGHVS and FQNEAQ. CDR3 bases: TGTGCCAGCAGCTTACGGGGCGGGGAGCTGTTTTTT. Its protein product is CASSLRGGELFF.

The chain uses TRBV28 and TRBJ2-1, with D hard to call. The CDR3 consists of 15 residues. Trimming pared 7 bases from V and 7 bases from J, leaving 20 bases between. Per germline, CDR1 MDHEN and CDR2 SYDVKM. As DNA, the CDR3 is TGTGCCAGCACCACGACTGCCCCGGTTAGTAATGAGCAGTTCTTC. Its translation is CASTTTAPVSNEQFF.

This clone was detected a few times. The rearrangement links TRBV19 to TRBJ2-7; a weak D match, TRBD1 (8 bases). Between the trimmed V and J ends, which lost 8 bases and 5 bases, there was a span of 25 bases. Per germline, CDR1 LNHDA and CDR2 SQIVND (reference sequence). The CDR3 has 16 residues. Here the CDR3 DNA reads TGTGCCAGTTGGGGGGGGACCAGGGGGCCCCGCCACGAGCAGTACTTC. This gives the protein CASWGGTRGPRHEQYF.

This chain links TRBV5-1 with TRBJ2-2; TRBD2 is a possible D gene (6 bases). CDR1 and CDR2 (germline): SGHRS, YFSETQ. V shed 1 base and J shed 7 bases, with 14 bases lying between them. The CDR3 totals 15 residues. The CDR3 nucleotides read TGCGCCAGCAGCTTGACTACCCTCGGGGGCGGGGAGCTGTTTTTT. Protein: CASSLTTLGGGELFF.

The rearrangement joins TRBV18 to TRBJ1-5; D is uncertain. The V gene's germline CDR1 is KGHSH and CDR2 LQKENI. V lost 2 bases and J 5 bases, leaving 10 bases between the germline ends. This CDR3 region has 14 residues. The chain's CDR3 is CASSPNPRDQPQHF. CDR3 coding DNA: TGTGCCAGCTCACCAAATCCCCGGGATCAGCCCCAGCATTTT.

This chain connects TRBV11-2 to TRBJ2-7, with D uncertain. Trimming cost V 5 bases and J 7 bases, with 18 bases left between them. Germline V gene sequence: CDR1 SGHAT, CDR2 FQNNGV. The CDR3 is 14 amino acids. CDR3 in amino acids: CASSASLPAEEQYF. The CDR3 region has the DNA TGTGCCAGCAGCGCAAGTCTCCCCGCGGAGGAGCAGTACTTC.

CDR3 nucleotides: TGTGCCAGCAGTTACGGGTTGGGGGGTTCAACAGAGTATTTT. Its translation is CASSYGLGGSTEYF. The gene calls are TRBV7-9 and TRBJ2-3; D is perhaps TRBD2 (6 bases). V lost 6 bases, J lost 13 bases, and 23 bases lay in between. The V gene's germline CDR1 is SEHNR and CDR2 FQNEAQ (reference sequence). The CDR3 extends over 14 amino acids.

The V call is TRBV6-5, the J call TRBJ2-7; a possible D gene is TRBD1 (8 bases). Germline CDR1 reads MNHEY; CDR2 reads SVGAGI. The CDR3 totals 14 residues. Trimming pared 11 bases from V and 6 bases from J, leaving 23 bases between. The CDR3 coding sequence is TGTGCCGCTCCCCCACAGGGGGGGGTATCCGAGCAGTACTTC. The encoded protein is CAAPPQGGVSEQYF.

The chain recombines TRBV4-1 with TRBJ1-5; D is possibly TRBD1 (6 bases). CDR1 is MGHRA and CDR2 is YSYEKL in the germline V gene. V gave up 5 bases and J gave up 3 bases, with 23 bases separating them. This CDR3 has 18 amino acids. The CDR3 region is CASSANRGASIVNQPQHF. In DNA, the CDR3 is TGCGCCAGCAGCGCGAATCGGGGGGCATCTATAGTCAATCAGCCCCAGCATTTT.

CDR3 DNA: TGTGCCAGCAGCTTAGGGACAGTCAGCTATGGCTACACCTTC. Translation gives CASSLGTVSYGYTF. The chain has TRBV7-9 and TRBJ1-2; tentatively, D is TRBD1 (6 bases). CDR1 is SEHNR and CDR2 is FQNEAQ in the germline V gene (reference sequence). The CDR3 is 14 residues long. Trimming left V 1 base short and J 4 bases short, with 10 bases between.

Here the CDR3 DNA reads TGTGCCAGCTCACCATCCGGGGGGGCGATCACTGAAGCTTTCTTT. Protein: CASSPSGGAITEAFF. V usage is TRBV18 and J usage is TRBJ1-1; weak D call: TRBD1 (6 bases). Trimming shortened V by 2 bases and J by 4 bases, and 14 bases separated the two germline ends. The CDR3 sequence is 15 residues long. Germline V gene sequence: CDR1 KGHSH, CDR2 LQKENI.

The CDR3 reads CASSYSRTGNTEAFF. CDR3 in DNA: TGTGCCAGCAGTTACTCCCGGACAGGGAACACTGAAGCTTTCTTT. The V and J genes are TRBV6-2 or TRBV6-3 and TRBJ1-1, with 7 nucleotides matching TRBD1. From germline, CDR1 is MNHEY and CDR2 SVGEGT. Trimming cost V 0 bases and J 1 base; bases outside gene matches: 2. The CDR3 length is 15 residues.